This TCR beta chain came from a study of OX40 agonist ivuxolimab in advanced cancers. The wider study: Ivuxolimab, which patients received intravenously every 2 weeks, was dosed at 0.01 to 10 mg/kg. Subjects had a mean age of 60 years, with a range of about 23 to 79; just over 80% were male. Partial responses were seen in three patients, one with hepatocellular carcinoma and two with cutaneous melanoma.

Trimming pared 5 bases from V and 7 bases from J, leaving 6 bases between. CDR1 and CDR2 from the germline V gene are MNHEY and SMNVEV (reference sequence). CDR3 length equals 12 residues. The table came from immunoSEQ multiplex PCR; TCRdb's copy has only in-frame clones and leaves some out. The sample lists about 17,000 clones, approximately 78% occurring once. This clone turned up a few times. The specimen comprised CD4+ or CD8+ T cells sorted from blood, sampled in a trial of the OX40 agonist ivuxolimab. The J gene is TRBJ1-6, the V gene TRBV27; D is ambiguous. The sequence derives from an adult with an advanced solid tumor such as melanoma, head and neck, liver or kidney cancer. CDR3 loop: CASSVPNSPLHF. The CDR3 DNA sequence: TGTGCCAGCAGTGTACCCAATTCACCCCTCCACTTT.